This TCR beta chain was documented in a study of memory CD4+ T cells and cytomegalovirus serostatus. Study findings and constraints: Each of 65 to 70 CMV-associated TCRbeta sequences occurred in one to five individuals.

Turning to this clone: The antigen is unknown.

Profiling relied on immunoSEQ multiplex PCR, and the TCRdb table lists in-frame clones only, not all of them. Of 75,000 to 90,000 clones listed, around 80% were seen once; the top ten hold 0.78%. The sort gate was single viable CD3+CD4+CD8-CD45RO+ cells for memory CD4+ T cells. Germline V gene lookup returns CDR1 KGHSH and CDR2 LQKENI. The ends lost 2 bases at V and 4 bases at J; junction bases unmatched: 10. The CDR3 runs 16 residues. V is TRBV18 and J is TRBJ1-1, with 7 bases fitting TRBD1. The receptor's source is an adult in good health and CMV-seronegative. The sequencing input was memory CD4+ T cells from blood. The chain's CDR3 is CASSPSRQGSGTEAFF. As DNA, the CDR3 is TGTGCCAGCTCACCATCGCGACAGGGTTCGGGCACTGAAGCTTTCTTT.